This is a list of T cell receptor beta chains from one sample in a study of T cells in Graves' hyperthyroidism and ophthalmopathy. TCRdb called the multiplex PCR reads again in MiXCR, with one record for every CDR3 protein. The sample gives over 700,000 distinct CDR3 sequences, over 35% of which show up once; approximately 8.7% is in the top ten. Sequenced: blood. The receptor source for this set is a man aged 18 to 30 with Graves' hyperthyroidism. CDR3s include the opening cysteine and the closing phenylalanine or tryptophan. A D gene is named only where the DNA matches it firmly. Only some rows state a clone size, as once, few, many or a class for expanded clones.

.	TRBV15	.	TRBJ1-4	CATSRDGPHHEKLFF	TGTGCCACCAGCAGAGACGGGCCCCATCACGAAAAACTGTTTTTT
many	TRBV2	.	TRBJ1-5	CASSELGFNQPQHF	TGTGCCAGCAGTGAATTGGGATTCAATCAGCCCCAGCATTTT
.	TRBV29-1	TRBD2	TRBJ2-1	CSVVRGGNEQFF	TGCAGCGTTGTTCGGGGGGGCAATGAGCAGTTCTTC
few	TRBV7-2	.	TRBJ2-5	CASSSIAQETQYF	TGTGCCAGCAGCTCTATAGCCCAAGAGACCCAGTACTTC
.	TRBV10-3	.	TRBJ1-4	CASSVHDRNTNEKLFF	TGTGCCAGCAGTGTCCACGACAGGAACACTAATGAAAAACTGTTTTTT
.	TRBV7-9	.	TRBJ2-5	CASSGTVGSLQETQYF	TGTGCCAGCAGCGGCACCGTAGGGTCTCTCCAAGAGACCCAGTACTTC
many	TRBV5-1	TRBD1	TRBJ1-2	CASSLEWTGIYGYTF	TGCGCCAGCAGCTTGGAGTGGACAGGAATCTATGGCTACACCTTC
many	TRBV29-1	.	TRBJ1-1	CSASRMNTEAFF	TGCAGCGCCAGTAGGATGAACACTGAAGCTTTCTTT
.	TRBV6-1	.	TRBJ1-1	CASRPSKSYMQNTEAFF	TGTGCCAGCAGGCCGAGTAAGTCTTACATGCAGAACACTGAAGCTTTCTTT
.	TRBV11-3	TRBD1	TRBJ2-5	CASSGWTGEETQYF	TGTGCCAGCAGCGGCTGGACAGGGGAAGAGACCCAGTACTTC
many	TRBV9	TRBD1	TRBJ2-5	CASSASPGTEETQYF	TGTGCCAGCAGCGCTTCCCCCGGGACAGAAGAGACCCAGTACTTC
.	TRBV2	.	TRBJ1-4	CASSVEDNNEKLFF	TGTGCCAGCAGTGTAGAGGACAACAATGAAAAACTGTTTTTT
.	TRBV20-1	TRBD1	TRBJ1-2	CSAFGTGGSYGYTF	TGCAGTGCTTTCGGGACAGGGGGCTCCTATGGCTACACCTTC
.	TRBV5-1	TRBD2	TRBJ2-5	CASSLAGGHETQYF	TGCGCCAGCAGCTTGGCGGGGGGGCATGAGACCCAGTACTTC
.	TRBV4-3	.	TRBJ2-7	CASSQEEQVSYEQYF	TGCGCCAGCAGCCAAGAAGAACAGGTCTCCTACGAGCAGTACTTC
once	TRBV7-9	.	TRBJ1-4	CASSLDVREGAGLLF	TGTGCCAGCAGCTTAGACGTGCGGGAGGGCGCCGGGCTTCTTTTT
few	TRBV20-1	.	TRBJ1-2	CSARESGAHNYGYTF	TGCAGTGCTAGAGAGTCGGGGGCGCATAACTATGGCTACACCTTC
.	TRBV9	TRBD2	TRBJ2-7	CASSVVASGSYEQYF	TGTGCCAGCAGCGTGGTGGCTAGCGGATCCTACGAGCAGTACTTC
.	TRBV7-2	.	TRBJ2-7	CASSLSLWGISEQYF	TGTGCCAGCAGCTTATCTTTATGGGGGATTAGCGAGCAGTACTTC
.	TRBV29-1	TRBD1	TRBJ1-1	CSLGQGDTEAFF	TGCAGCTTGGGACAGGGAGACACTGAAGCTTTCTTT
many	TRBV10-3	TRBD2	TRBJ2-7	CAISDVLAGNSYEQYF	TGTGCCATCAGTGATGTACTAGCGGGGAATTCCTACGAGCAGTACTTC
.	TRBV5-1	.	TRBJ1-4	CASRDEGSGLEKLFF	TGCGCCAGCAGAGACGAAGGCAGCGGGTTGGAAAAACTGTTTTTT
.	TRBV7-3	.	TRBJ1-3	CASSQERTDSGNTIYF	TGCGCCAGCAGCCAAGAACGCACGGACAGTGGAAACACCATATATTTT
.	TRBV20-1	TRBD1	TRBJ1-2	CSASKDRGYYGYTF	TGCAGTGCTAGTAAGGACAGGGGATACTATGGCTACACCTTC
many	TRBV24-1	.	TRBJ1-1	CATSDSQLNTEAFF	TGTGCCACCAGTGATTCACAGCTGAACACTGAAGCTTTCTTT
.	TRBV6-5	.	TRBJ2-5	CASRSDLSSQETQYF	TGTGCCAGCAGATCCGACCTGAGCTCCCAAGAGACCCAGTACTTC
few	TRBV6-6	.	TRBJ1-2	CASSYSLLGGDGYTF	TGTGCCAGCAGTTACAGCTTGCTTGGAGGCGATGGCTACACCTTC
few	TRBV5-4	.	TRBJ2-2	CASSPDSATGELFF	TGTGCCAGCAGTCCAGACAGCGCCACCGGGGAGCTGTTTTTT
many	TRBV2	.	TRBJ2-7	CASSEHGDEQYF	TGTGCCAGCAGTGAGCACGGCGACGAGCAGTACTTC
many	TRBV29-1	.	TRBJ2-6	CSVEDWGGVPGANVLTF	TGCAGCGTTGAAGATTGGGGTGGGGTGCCTGGGGCCAACGTCCTGACTTTC
many	TRBV10-3	.	TRBJ1-4	CAISVGPTNEKLFF	TGTGCCATCAGTGTTGGACCAACTAATGAAAAACTGTTTTTT
.	TRBV20-1	TRBD2	TRBJ2-7	CSAMGLADTYEQYF	TGCAGTGCCATGGGACTAGCGGATACCTACGAGCAGTACTTC
many	TRBV10-1	.	TRBJ1-2	CASSEFTNYGYTF	TGCGCCAGCAGTGAGTTCACCAACTATGGCTACACCTTC
many	TRBV19	.	TRBJ1-5	CASSMRGAQPQHF	TGTGCCAGTAGTATGCGGGGTGCTCAGCCCCAGCATTTT
few	TRBV11-1	.	TRBJ2-2	CASSYHPRAQGRELFF	TGTGCCAGCAGCTACCATCCCCGGGCCCAGGGACGGGAGCTGTTTTTT
many	TRBV14	.	TRBJ1-1	CASSQERGTEAFF	TGTGCCAGTAGTCAAGAAAGGGGCACTGAAGCTTTCTTT
few	TRBV20-1	TRBD2	TRBJ2-7	CSARATSGRTYEQYF	TGCAGTGCTAGGGCTACTAGCGGGAGGACCTACGAGCAGTACTTC
few	TRBV20-1	.	TRBJ2-2	CSARPGWIGELFF	TGCAGTGCTAGACCGGGGTGGATCGGGGAGCTGTTTTTT
many	TRBV7-9	.	TRBJ1-1	CASTTGGEPEAFF	TGTGCCAGCACGACAGGTGGGGAGCCTGAAGCTTTCTTT
.	TRBV5-1	.	TRBJ2-7	CASSLVASTVKEQYF	TGCGCCAGCAGCTTGGTTGCTAGCACAGTCAAGGAGCAGTACTTC
.	TRBV4-1	TRBD1	TRBJ1-1	CASSQGRGLLNTEAFF	TGCGCCAGCAGCCAAGGCAGGGGGCTATTGAACACTGAAGCTTTCTTT
many	TRBV10-3	.	TRBJ2-5	CAIRHGGAGYQETQYF	TGTGCCATCAGGCACGGGGGTGCGGGGTACCAAGAGACCCAGTACTTC
many	TRBV20-1	.	TRBJ2-2	CSAEGPRRNTGELFF	TGCAGTGCCGAGGGGCCCAGACGGAACACCGGGGAGCTGTTTTTT
.	TRBV10-3	.	TRBJ2-1	CAISESGYYNEQFF	TGTGCCATCAGTGAGTCTGGCTACTACAATGAGCAGTTCTTC
many	TRBV2	TRBD1	TRBJ1-1	CASSTHRGDTEAFF	TGTGCCAGCAGTACACACAGGGGTGATACTGAAGCTTTCTTT
few	TRBV20-1	.	TRBJ1-4	CSARRMIATNEKLFF	TGCAGTGCGAGACGGATGATTGCAACTAATGAAAAACTGTTTTTT
few	TRBV12-3/TRBV12-4	.	TRBJ1-1	CASSSDSLEAFF	TGTGCCAGCAGTTCGGACAGCCTAGAAGCTTTCTTT
many	TRBV7-2	.	TRBJ1-6	CASSLAGGLSPLHF	TGTGCCAGCAGCTTAGCGGGAGGTCTTTCACCCCTCCACTTT
many	TRBV6-1	.	TRBJ1-6	CASSVRGEDNSPLHF	TGTGCCAGCAGCGTCCGGGGCGAAGATAATTCACCCCTCCACTTT
few	TRBV20-1	.	TRBJ2-7	CSASLQPGEQYF	TGCAGTGCTAGTTTACAGCCGGGCGAGCAGTACTTC
many	TRBV13	.	TRBJ1-2	CASSLGGGVEEYGYTF	TGTGCCAGCAGCTTAGGTGGGGGCGTGGAGGAATATGGCTACACCTTC
.	TRBV10-3	.	TRBJ2-5	CAISGGAQETQYF	TGTGCCATCAGTGGGGGAGCCCAAGAGACCCAGTACTTC
.	TRBV29-1	.	TRBJ1-1	CASSPLASTEAFF	TGTGCCAGCTCACCACTGGCCAGCACTGAAGCTTTCTTT